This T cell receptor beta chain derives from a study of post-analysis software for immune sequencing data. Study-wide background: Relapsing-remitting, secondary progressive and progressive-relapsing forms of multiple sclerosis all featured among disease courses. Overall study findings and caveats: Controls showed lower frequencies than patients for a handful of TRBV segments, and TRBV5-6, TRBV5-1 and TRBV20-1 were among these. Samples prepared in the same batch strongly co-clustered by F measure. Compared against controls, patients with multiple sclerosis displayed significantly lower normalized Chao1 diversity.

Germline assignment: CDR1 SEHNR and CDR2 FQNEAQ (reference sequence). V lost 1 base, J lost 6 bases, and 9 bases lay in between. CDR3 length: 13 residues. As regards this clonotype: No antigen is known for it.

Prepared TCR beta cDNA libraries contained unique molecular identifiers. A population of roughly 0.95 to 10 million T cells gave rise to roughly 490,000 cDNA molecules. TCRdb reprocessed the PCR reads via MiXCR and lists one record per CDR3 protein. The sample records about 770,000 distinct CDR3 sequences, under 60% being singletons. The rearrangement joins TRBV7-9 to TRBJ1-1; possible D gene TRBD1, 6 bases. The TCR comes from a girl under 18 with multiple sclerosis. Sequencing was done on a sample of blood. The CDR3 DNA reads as TGTGCCAGCAGCTTAGGGGGGCAGGCTGAAGCTTTCTTT. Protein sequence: CASSLGGQAEAFF.